This TCR beta chain was retrieved from a study of T cell changes during pregnancy in multiple sclerosis. TCRdb keeps only in-frame clones here, not all; method: immunoSEQ multiplex PCR. The table lists roughly 80,000 clones, roughly 93% of them singletons. This CDR3 is built from 16 residues. J gave up 7 bases and V 5 bases, and 12 bases lay outside the gene matches. The source material was peripheral blood, sampled in the second trimester of pregnancy. This TCR came from a female donor with multiple sclerosis, enrolled in a pregnancy study. V gene TRBV23-1 combines with J gene TRBJ1-4; 8 bases fit TRBD1. TRBV23-1 is reported as an ORF; its role is uncertain. CDR3 in DNA: TGCGCCAGCAGTGCCAAGGGACAGGACGCTGGTGAAAAACTGTTTTTT. It yields the protein CASSAKGQDAGEKLFF.